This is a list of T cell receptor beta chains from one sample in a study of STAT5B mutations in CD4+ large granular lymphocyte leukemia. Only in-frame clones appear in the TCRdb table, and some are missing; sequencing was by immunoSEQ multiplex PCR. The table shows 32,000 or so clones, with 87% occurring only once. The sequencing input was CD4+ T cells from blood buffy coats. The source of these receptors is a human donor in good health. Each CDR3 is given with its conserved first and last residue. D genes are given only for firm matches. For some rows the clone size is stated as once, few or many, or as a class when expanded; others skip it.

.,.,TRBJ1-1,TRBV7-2,CASSPIWAGDTEAFF,TGTGCCAGCAGCCCTATTTGGGCAGGGGACACTGAAGCTTTCTTT
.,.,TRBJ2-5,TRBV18,CASSPLKETQYF,TGTGCCAGCTCACCGCTAAAAGAGACCCAGTACTTC
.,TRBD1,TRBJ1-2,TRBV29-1,CSVGGQGDPYGYTF,TGCAGCGTTGGGGGACAGGGGGACCCTTATGGCTACACCTTC
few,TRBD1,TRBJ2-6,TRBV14,CASSRTGTGANVLTF,TGTGCCAGCAGCCGGACAGGGACTGGGGCCAACGTCCTGACTTTC
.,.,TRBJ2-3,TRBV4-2,CASSQDDRITDTQYF,TGTGCCAGCAGCCAAGATGATCGGATAACAGATACGCAGTATTTT
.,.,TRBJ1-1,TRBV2,CASRALQGGGTEAFF,TGTGCCAGCAGAGCACTTCAGGGCGGCGGGACTGAAGCTTTCTTT
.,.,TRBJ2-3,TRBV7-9,CASSTTGSDTQYF,TGTGCCAGCAGTACAACAGGGTCAGATACGCAGTATTTT
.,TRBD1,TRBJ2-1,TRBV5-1,CASSITPGQGYNEQFF,TGCGCCAGCAGCATTACACCGGGACAGGGCTACAATGAGCAGTTCTTC
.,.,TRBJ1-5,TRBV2,CASSWGQSNQPQHF,TGTGCCAGCTCGTGGGGGCAAAGCAATCAGCCCCAGCATTTT
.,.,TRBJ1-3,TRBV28,CASRGGEGYSGNTIYF,TGTGCCAGCAGGGGTGGGGAGGGATACTCTGGAAACACCATATATTTT
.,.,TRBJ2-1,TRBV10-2,CASRTGSYNEQFF,TGCGCCAGCCGTACAGGCTCCTACAATGAGCAGTTCTTC
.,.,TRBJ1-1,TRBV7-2,CASSIREMNTEAFF,TGTGCCAGCAGCATCAGGGAGATGAACACTGAAGCTTTCTTT
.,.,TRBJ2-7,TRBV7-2,CASSPTGRIGEQYF,TGTGCCAGCAGCCCGACAGGGAGGATCGGCGAGCAGTACTTC
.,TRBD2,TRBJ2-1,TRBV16,CASSLTSGRHNEQFF,TGTGCCAGCAGCCTTACTAGCGGGAGACACAATGAGCAGTTCTTC
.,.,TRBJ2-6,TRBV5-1,CASSTLTGASGANVLTF,TGCGCCAGCAGCACCCTGACAGGTGCCTCTGGGGCCAACGTCCTGACTTTC
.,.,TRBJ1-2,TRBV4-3,CASSQARQANYGYTF,TGCGCCAGCAGCCAAGCGAGGCAGGCTAACTATGGCTACACCTTC
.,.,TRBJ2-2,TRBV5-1,CASSLVGTGELFF,TGCGCCAGCAGCTTGGTGGGGACCGGGGAGCTGTTTTTT
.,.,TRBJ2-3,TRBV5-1,CASSARLVSSTDTQYF,TGCGCCAGCAGCGCCCGACTAGTGTCTAGCACAGATACGCAGTATTTT
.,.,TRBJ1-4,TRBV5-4,CASSLFPREKLFF,TGTGCCAGCAGCTTGTTCCCGCGGGAAAAACTGTTTTTT
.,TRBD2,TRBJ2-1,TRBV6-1,CASSPGLDYNEQFF,TGTGCCAGCAGTCCGGGACTAGACTACAATGAGCAGTTCTTC
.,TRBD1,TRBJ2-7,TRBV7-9,CASSLRRGVGTAYEQYF,TGTGCCAGCAGCTTAAGGAGAGGGGTAGGGACAGCCTACGAGCAGTACTTC
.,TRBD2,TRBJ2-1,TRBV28,CASSPRGEAPYNEQFF,TGTGCCAGCAGTCCTCGGGGGGAGGCTCCCTACAATGAGCAGTTCTTC
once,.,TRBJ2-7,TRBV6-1,CASNLVLTYEQYF,TGTGCCAGCAACCTAGTCTTAACCTACGAGCAGTACTTC
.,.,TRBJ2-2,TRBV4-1,CASSQPEVGELFF,TGCGCCAGCAGCCAGCCAGAGGTCGGGGAGCTGTTTTTT
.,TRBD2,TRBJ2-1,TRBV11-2,CASIIAGVRNEQFF,TGTGCCAGCATCATAGCGGGAGTTAGGAATGAGCAGTTCTTC
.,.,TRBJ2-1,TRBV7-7,CASSLAGEGNEQFF,TGTGCCAGCAGCTTAGCGGGAGAAGGAAATGAGCAGTTCTTC
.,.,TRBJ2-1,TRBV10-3,CAISGRDNSYNEQFF,TGTGCCATCAGTGGAAGGGACAACTCCTACAATGAGCAGTTCTTC
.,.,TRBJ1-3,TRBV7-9,CASSPSGAGYGNTIYF,TGTGCCAGCAGCCCAAGCGGGGCGGGGTACGGAAACACCATATATTTT
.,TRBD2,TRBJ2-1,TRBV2,CASSEAGSGRPQSSYNEQFF,TGTGCCAGCAGTGAAGCCGGTAGCGGGAGACCTCAGAGCTCCTACAATGAGCAGTTCTTC
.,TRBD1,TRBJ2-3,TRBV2,CAGDRGSADTQYF,TGTGCCGGCGACAGGGGATCTGCAGATACGCAGTATTTT
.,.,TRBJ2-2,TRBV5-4,CASSLGAGLDTGELFF,TGTGCCAGCAGCTTGGGTGCGGGACTCGACACCGGGGAGCTGTTTTTT
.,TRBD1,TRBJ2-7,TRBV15,CATSRATGREQYF,TGTGCCACCAGCCGGGCGACAGGGCGCGAGCAGTACTTC
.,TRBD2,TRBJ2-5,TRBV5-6,CASRDLAGAQTQYF,TGTGCCAGCAGGGATCTAGCGGGCGCTCAGACCCAGTACTTC
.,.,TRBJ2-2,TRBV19,CASRVGGAGELFF,TGTGCCAGTAGGGTTGGGGGAGCCGGGGAGCTGTTTTTT
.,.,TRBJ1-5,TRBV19,CASSIISGGNQPQHF,TGTGCCAGTAGTATCATTAGCGGGGGCAATCAGCCCCAGCATTTT